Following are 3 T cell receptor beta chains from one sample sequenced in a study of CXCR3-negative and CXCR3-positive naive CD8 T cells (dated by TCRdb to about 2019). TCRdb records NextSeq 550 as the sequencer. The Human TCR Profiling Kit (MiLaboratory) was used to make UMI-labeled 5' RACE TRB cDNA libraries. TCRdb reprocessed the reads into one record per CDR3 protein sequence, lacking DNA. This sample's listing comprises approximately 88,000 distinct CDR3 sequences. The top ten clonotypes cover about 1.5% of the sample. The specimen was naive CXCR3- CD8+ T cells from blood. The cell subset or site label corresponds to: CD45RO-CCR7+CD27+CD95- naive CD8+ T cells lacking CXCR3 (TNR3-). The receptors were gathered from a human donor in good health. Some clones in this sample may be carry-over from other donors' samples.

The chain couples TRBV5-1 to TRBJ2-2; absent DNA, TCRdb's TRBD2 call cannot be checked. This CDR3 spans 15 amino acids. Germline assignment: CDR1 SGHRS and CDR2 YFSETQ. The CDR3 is CASSSYGRNTGELFF.

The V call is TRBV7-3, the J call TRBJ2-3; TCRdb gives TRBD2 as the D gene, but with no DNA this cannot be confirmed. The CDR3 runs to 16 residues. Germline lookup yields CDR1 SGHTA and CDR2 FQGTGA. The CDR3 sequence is CASSSGTSGSTDTQYF. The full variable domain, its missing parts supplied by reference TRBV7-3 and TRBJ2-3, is GAGVSQTPSNKVTEKGKYVELRCDPISGHTALYWYRQSLGQGPEFLIYFQGTGAADDSGLPNDRFFAVRPEGSVSTLKIQRTERGDSAVYLCASSSGTSGSTDTQYFGPGTRLTVL.

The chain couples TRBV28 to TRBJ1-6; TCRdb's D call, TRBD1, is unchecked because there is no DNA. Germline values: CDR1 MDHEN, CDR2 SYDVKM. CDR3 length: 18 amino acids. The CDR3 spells CASSFPATGSNYNSPLHF. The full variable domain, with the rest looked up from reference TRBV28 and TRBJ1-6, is DVKVTQSSRYLVKRTGEKVFLECVQDMDHENMFWYRQDPGLGLRLIYFSYDVKMKEKGDIPEGYSVSREKKERFSLILESASTNQTSMYLCASSFPATGSNYNSPLHFGNGTRLTVT.